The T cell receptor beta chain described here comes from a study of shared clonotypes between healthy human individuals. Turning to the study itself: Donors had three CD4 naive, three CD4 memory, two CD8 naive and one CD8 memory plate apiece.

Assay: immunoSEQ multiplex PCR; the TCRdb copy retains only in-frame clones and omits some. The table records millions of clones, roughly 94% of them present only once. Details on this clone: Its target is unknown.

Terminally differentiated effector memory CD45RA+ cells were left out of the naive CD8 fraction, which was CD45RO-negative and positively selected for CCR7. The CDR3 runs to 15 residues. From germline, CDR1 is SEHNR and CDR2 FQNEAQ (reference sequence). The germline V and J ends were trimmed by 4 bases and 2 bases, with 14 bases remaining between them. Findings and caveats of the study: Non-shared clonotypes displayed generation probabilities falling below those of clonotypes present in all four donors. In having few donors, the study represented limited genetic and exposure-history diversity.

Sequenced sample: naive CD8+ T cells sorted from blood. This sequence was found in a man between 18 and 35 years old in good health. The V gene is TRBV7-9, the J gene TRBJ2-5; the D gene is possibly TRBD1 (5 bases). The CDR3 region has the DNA TGTGCCAGCAGCTACGGACAAGGTGGGCAAGAGACCCAGTACTTC. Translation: CASSYGQGGQETQYF.